The sequence of this T cell receptor beta chain was determined in a study of regulatory T cells in long-lasting Graves disease (dated by TCRdb to about 2021). Notes on the research overall: Persistent Graves' disease meant more than 5 years of antithyroid drug treatment with TSH receptor autoantibodies that stayed positive. Persistent Graves' disease patients in the clinical cohort had taken antithyroid drugs for roughly ten years on average. A total of about 33 samples underwent TCR sequencing, from roughly 13 patients with persistent Graves' disease and roughly 20 patients with newly diagnosed Graves' disease. The study took place in China and was registered as a clinical trial. Persistent Graves' disease patients were compared with newly diagnosed Graves' disease patients by peripheral blood TCR sequencing and RNA sequencing. Study-wide conclusions, independent of this receptor: Compared with newly diagnosed patients, patients with persistent Graves' disease had lower TCR Shannon entropy and fewer highly expanded clones, which suggests clonal expansion. Patients with persistent disease shared more public clonotypes (under 3,000) than newly diagnosed patients did (about 1,000). The authors acknowledged the small sample size as a limitation that may reduce accuracy. Sequencing and analysis were restricted to the TCR beta chain. Persistent disease showed preferential use of TRBV28, TRBJ1-2 and TRBJ2-5, whereas newly diagnosed disease favored TRBV20-1 and TRBJ2-1. Peripheral blood alone was examined, since thyroid tissue, which constituted the primary lesion, could not be accessed.

The time point label here, explained by the study, means: persistent/refractory GD, antithyroid drugs over 5 years with positive TRAb. For both TCR sequencing and RNA sequencing, RNA was extracted from PBMCs using TRIzol. The diagnosis of Graves' disease followed American Thyroid Association guidelines. The patients came from an endocrinology department in Xi'an, China. Each patient gave 7 to 9.5 milliliters of peripheral blood, collected in an EDTA anticoagulant tube. Ficoll Paque Plus density gradient separation was used to isolate PBMCs, and no further T cell sorting was performed. An Agilent 2100 Bioanalyzer and agarose gel were used to assess RNA quality, and a NanoDrop 2000 was used to measure RNA concentration. This clonotype was picked up a small number of times. Its antigen specificity is not known. No qualities accompany the bases; no much larger clone lies one base away. The library relied on multiplex PCR. The instrument was an Illumina HiSeq 4000. iRepertoire HTBI primers and Arm-PCR amplification of CDR3 regions were used to construct TCR beta libraries. Before sequencing, the PCR products underwent gel purification. Per the original workflow: Across samples, 60 to 75 TRBV and 13 to 15 TRBJ segments were identified and used for gene usage analysis of CDR3 amino acid clonotypes. COPE and FqMerger were used to merge filtered high-quality paired reads into contigs. BLAST was used to align contigs to IMGT TRBV, TRBD and TRBJ reference genes, and CDR3 was defined according to IMGT. Highly expanded clones were defined as clonotypes with a frequency above 0.1%. Repertoire diversity was measured by Shannon entropy, and V-J evenness by the Gini coefficient. A clonotype found in more than one individual was treated as public. In TCRdb, the public reads were trimmed at Q25 with fastp and aligned with MiXCR, with productive beta chains retained. Identical CDR3 protein sequences are pooled into one entry, listed with their most common genes and DNA. TCRdb, not the authors, supplied the V and J calls. In all, the sample holds 300,000 to 500,000 distinct CDR3 sequences, and less than 25% of those were seen once. The top ten clonotypes cover less than 25% of the sample.

Via the germline V gene (reference sequence), CDR1 is LNHDA and CDR2 SQIVND. The CDR3 runs 15 residues from the cysteine to the phenylalanine. Of all the DNA, just the CDR3 is kept, 45 bases in frame from base 1. At the junction V is shortened by 3 bases and J by 6 bases, with 14 bases in between. The TCR comes from a female donor with Graves disease. The rearranged chain carries TRBV19 and TRBJ2-2; the D gene is possibly TRBD1 or TRBD2, each agreeing over 5 bases. The input for sequencing was peripheral blood mononuclear cells (PBMCs), taken when the disease was refractory, from a patient treated with antithyroid drugs. The nucleotide sequence reads as follows: TGTGCCAGTAGTATTTCCGGGGCCGTCCCCGGGGAGCTGTTTTTT. It translates as CASSISGAVPGELFF. Here the CDR3 is joined to the reference TRBV19 and TRBJ2-2 genes, and the full variable domain is: DGGITQSPKYLFRKEGQNVTLSCEQNLNHDAMYWYRQDPGQGLRLIYYSQIVNDFQKGDIAEGYSVSREKKESFPLTVTSAQKNPTAFYLCASSISGAVPGELFFGEGSRLTVL.